The next 3 T cell receptor beta chains were all read from a single sample in a study of blood T cell repertoires in COVID-19 (dated by TCRdb to 2020 to 2021). The library was obtained by the immunoSEQ multiplex PCR assay. Here the immuneACCESS table is served through TCRdb, limited to in-frame sequences with V and J called. Missing clones are a known gap in these copies; in checked studies unresolved V genes cover under half, and the rest lacks a known reason. This sample has a few hundred thousand clones in its table, and 84% of those were observed once. 6.8% of the sample is in the top ten clones. The sequenced material came from PBMCs or T cells enriched from blood (not recorded which). The receptors shown here come from a woman aged 40 to 55 who had recovered from COVID-19.

The chain has TRBV7-9 and TRBJ2-1, with 8 bases identical to TRBD2. Per germline, CDR1 SEHNR and CDR2 FQNEAQ (reference sequence). The V gene end was trimmed by 6 bases and the J gene end by 9 bases; junction bases not matched to a gene: 4. The CDR3 is 12 residues long. CDR3 DNA sequence: TGTGCCAGCAGTCCGAGCGGGAGTGAGCAGTTCTTC. It is translated as CASSPSGSEQFF.

The rearrangement joins TRBV9 to TRBJ2-7, with 9 bases identical to TRBD2. The CDR3 contains 15 residues. Germline CDR1 is SGDLS and CDR2 is YYNGEE. The V segment lost 0 bases and the J segment 2 bases; nucleotides outside the gene matches: 3. Here the CDR3 reads CASSVAGGRAYEQYF. In DNA, the CDR3 is TGTGCCAGCAGCGTAGCGGGCGGGAGGGCCTACGAGCAGTACTTC.

The rearrangement uses TRBV25-1 and TRBJ1-2; TRBD1 agrees at 10 bases. The CDR3 has 16 residues. Germline V gene data show CDR1 as MGHDK and CDR2 as SYGVNS. Trimming removed 6 bases from V and 1 base from J; junction bases left unmatched: 8. CDR3 residues: CASSPGQGNFNYGYTF. The CDR3 DNA is TGTGCCAGCAGCCCGGGACAGGGGAATTTTAACTATGGCTACACCTTC.